What follows are 15 T cell receptor beta chains derived from one specimen sequenced in a study of OX40 agonist ivuxolimab in advanced cancers. Sequenced by immunoSEQ multiplex PCR; TCRdb stores in-frame clones only, minus some. The sample consists of 80,000 to 130,000 clones, less than 95% of them appearing once. Sequencing used CD4+ or CD8+ T cells sorted from blood, obtained in a trial of the OX40 agonist ivuxolimab. Receptors originate from an adult with an advanced solid tumor such as melanoma, head and neck, liver or kidney cancer.

The chain links TRBV10-3 to TRBJ2-1, with D possibly matching TRBD2 (5 bases). This CDR3 contains 15 residues. Between the trimmed V and J ends, which lost 5 bases and 0 bases, there was a span of 11 bases. Germline V gives CDR1 ENHRY, CDR2 SYGVKD. CDR3 amino acids: CAISQTSTSYNEQFF. CDR3 sequence (DNA): TGTGCCATCAGTCAAACTAGTACCTCCTACAATGAGCAGTTCTTC.

The chain is built from TRBV7-6 and TRBJ2-1; 9 nucleotides agree with TRBD2. The CDR3 has 15 amino acids. V was pared by 1 base and J by 9 bases, with 7 bases of the junction left unmatched. Germline V gene lookup returns CDR1 SGHVS and CDR2 FNYEAQ. The CDR3 DNA is TGTGCCAGCAGCTTAGGGGCTAGCGGGGTCGGTGAGCAGTTCTTC. Its protein is CASSLGASGVGEQFF.

The chain combines TRBV5-5 with TRBJ1-1; no firm D call. V gave up 5 bases and J gave up 0 bases, with 8 bases separating them. The CDR3 has 13 amino acids. Germline loops: CDR1 SGHKS, CDR2 YYEKEE (reference sequence). The CDR3 bases are TGTGCCAGCAGTGGGAGAATGAACACTGAAGCTTTCTTT. Its translation is CASSGRMNTEAFF.

About this clone itself: This same CDR3 is encoded by further DNA sequences in the sample. The chain couples TRBV5-6 to TRBJ2-7; D is unresolved. V lost 3 bases and J lost 3, with 4 bases in between. The germline gives CDR1 SGHDT, CDR2 YYEEEE. The CDR3 has 11 residues. DNA of the CDR3: TGTGCCAGCAGCTCCTACTACGAGCAGTACTTC. Amino acid sequence: CASSSYYEQYF.

The V gene is TRBV19, the J gene TRBJ2-5; D is unresolved. This CDR3 comprises 14 residues. Germline assignment: CDR1 LNHDA and CDR2 SQIVND (reference sequence). Deletions cut 3 bases from V and 1 base from J, with 9 bases between. This CDR3 reads CASSIVGFQETQYF. DNA for the CDR3: TGTGCCAGTAGTATTGTTGGGTTCCAAGAGACCCAGTACTTC.

The rearrangement links TRBV27 to TRBJ2-3; D possibly corresponds to TRBD2 (5 bases). CDR1 MNHEY and CDR2 SMNVEV come from the germline V gene (reference sequence). V lost 2 bases and J 6 bases, leaving 6 bases between the germline ends. There are 12 residues in the CDR3. The CDR3 spells CASSLGGDTQYF. The CDR3 region has the DNA TGTGCCAGCAGTTTAGGAGGTGATACGCAGTATTTT.

The rearrangement joins TRBV11-3 to TRBJ2-1, with 10 bases identical to TRBD2. The CDR3 totals 15 residues. V trimming: 6 bases; J trimming: 2 bases; junction bases outside the gene matches: 4. The germline CDR1 and CDR2 sequences are SGHNT and YENEEA. DNA for the CDR3: TGTGCCAGCAGTCAAAGCGGGAGGGCCTACAATGAGCAGTTCTTC. Translation gives CASSQSGRAYNEQFF.

The V call is TRBV7-6, the J call TRBJ2-5; tentatively, D is TRBD1 or TRBD2 (6 bases each). Trimming took off 8 bases at V and 4 bases at J, with 11 bases between the two ends. The CDR3 spans 12 residues. CDR1 SGHVS and CDR2 FNYEAQ come from the germline V gene. CDR3 residues: CASRGPGETQYF. CDR3 sequence (DNA): TGTGCCAGCCGGGGGCCTGGAGAGACCCAGTACTTC.

On this clone: The same CDR3 is also encoded by other DNA sequences in this sample. This chain joins TRBV19 and TRBJ1-5; D gene ambiguous. The CDR3 totals 13 residues. V lost 0 bases, J lost 2 bases, and 2 bases lay in between. In germline, CDR1 is LNHDA, CDR2 SQIVND (reference sequence). The CDR3 here is CASSIEGNQPQHF. CDR3 DNA sequence: TGTGCCAGTAGTATAGAAGGCAATCAGCCCCAGCATTTT.

The chain carries TRBV19 and TRBJ1-5; a weak D match, TRBD1 (6 bases). Between the trimmed V and J ends, which lost 6 bases and 2 bases, there was a span of 17 bases. The CDR3 has 16 amino acids. The germline V gene has CDR1 LNHDA and CDR2 SQIVND (reference sequence). Here the CDR3 reads CASRPTGSAGNQPQHF. Here the CDR3 DNA reads TGTGCCAGTAGACCGACAGGTTCTGCCGGCAATCAGCCCCAGCATTTT.

The V call is TRBV10-3, the J call TRBJ2-7; D is unresolved. Germline values: CDR1 ENHRY, CDR2 SYGVKD. The CDR3 loop spans 14 amino acids. The V and J ends lost 3 bases and 1 base respectively, with 10 bases between them. CDR3 nucleotide sequence: TGTGCCATCAGTGAAGGACGTTCATCCTACGAGCAGTACTTC. It encodes CAISEGRSSYEQYF.

The chain links TRBV5-1 to TRBJ2-4, with 8 bases that match TRBD1. Germline V lookup: CDR1 SGHRS, CDR2 YFSETQ. This CDR3 comprises 13 residues. V lost 5 bases to trimming and J lost 6 bases; unmatched junction nucleotides: 4. CDR3 protein: CASSPGGVNIQYF. The CDR3 region has the DNA TGCGCCAGCAGTCCAGGGGGCGTAAACATTCAGTACTTC.

Regarding this clone: Sequence at one end of the junction differs from germline and may be a read error. This chain uses TRBV4-3 with TRBJ2-7; TRBD2 is a possible D gene (6 bases). CDR1 and CDR2 (germline): LGHNA, YSLEER. The CDR3 totals 13 residues. The DNA of the CDR3 is TGCGCCAGCAGCCACTCCACCGGGGACTCGAGTACCTTC. Residues: CASSHSTGDSSTF.

V usage is TRBV2 and J usage is TRBJ2-5, with unresolved D. Germline assignment: CDR1 SNHLY and CDR2 FYNNEI. Deletions cut 5 bases from V and 7 bases from J, with 11 bases between. This CDR3 has 12 amino acids. The CDR3 bases are TGTGCCAGCAGTTTCAACCGAGGGACCCAGTACTTC. This encodes CASSFNRGTQYF.

This clone has more than one count but fewer than ten. V is TRBV18 and J is TRBJ2-7, with D possibly being TRBD1 or TRBD2 (5 bases each). The germline V gene encodes CDR1 KGHSH and CDR2 LQKENI. Deletions cut 3 bases from V and 0 bases from J, with 12 bases between. The CDR3 totals 15 residues. The CDR3 DNA follows: TGTGCCAGCTCACCCCGGGACGCCTACTCCTACGAGCAGTACTTC. Its translation is CASSPRDAYSYEQYF.